This TCR beta chain is from a study of blood T cell repertoires in COVID-19. Study-wide background: Acute-phase and convalescent COVID-19 samples originated in the United States, Italy and Spain. From T cells, B-cell-depleted T cells, or PBMCs came the material, which was cDNA or gDNA.

Germline lookup yields CDR1 LNHNV and CDR2 YYDKDF (reference sequence). V lost 4 bases and J 7 bases, leaving 14 bases between the germline ends. This CDR3 has 13 residues. This clone ranks as medium-sized. Original methodology: Using reference gene primer amplification, nucleated cell counts were estimated. Only in-frame clones appear in the TCRdb table, and some are missing; sequencing was by immunoSEQ multiplex PCR. The D gene and trimming were derived from the DNA, and the V and J assignments and clone size from that table. The sample yields about 140,000 clones, over 80% seen once. The sequence was obtained from a woman over 75 with acute or convalescent COVID-19. The chain combines TRBV15 with TRBJ2-7, with TRBD1 as a possible D gene (6 bases). The specimen was peripheral blood. CDR3: CATSKGEWGEQYF. The CDR3 nucleotides read TGTGCCACCAGCAAGGGGGAGTGGGGGGAGCAGTACTTC.